Only a few counts were recorded for the clone carrying this T cell receptor beta chain. Its antigen remains unknown. This sample was taken from a study of response to subunit inactivated influenza vaccine. Trimming took 4 bases from V and 0 from J, leaving 10 bases between them. The CDR3 contains 15 residues. CDR1 is LGHDT and CDR2 is YNNKEL in the germline V gene (reference sequence). Whole-study findings and limits: The authors suggested that every seasonal influenza vaccination recruits few new T cells.

MiXCR was run by TCRdb on the RT-PCR reads, yielding one entry per CDR3 protein. The sample contains approximately 490,000 distinct CDR3 sequences, approximately 7.2% of which appear only once. Specimen: PBMCs from blood, collected around 2 years after vaccination. This chain links TRBV3-1 with TRBJ1-3; no reliable D call. This receptor was taken from a man between 50 and 69 years old who received an inactivated influenza vaccine. The CDR3 nucleotides are TGTGCCAGCAGCCGCGGTCTGGGCTCTGGAAACACCATATATTTT. This gives the protein CASSRGLGSGNTIYF.